This is a list of T cell receptor beta chains from one sample in a study of blood T cell repertoires in COVID-19. Using immunoSEQ multiplex PCR, the repertoire was profiled, and TCRdb retains in-frame clones only, with some absent. There are approximately 68,000 clones in the sample; around 83% occur only once, and 6% to 7% lies in the top ten. The sample comprised peripheral blood. These receptors were collected from a woman aged 55-70 years with acute or convalescent COVID-19. Both conserved end residues are part of each CDR3. Fields, in order: J gene, clone size, D gene, V gene, CDR3 DNA, CDR3 protein. D genes are given only for firm matches. Some rows have no size entry. The others give once, few or many, or a class for an expanded clone.

J gene: TRBJ1-2; clone size: NA; D gene: TRBD1; V gene: TRBV2; CDR3 DNA: TGTGCCAGCAGTCCCGGACAGGGGACGGGCTACACCTTC; CDR3 protein: CASSPGQGTGYTF
J gene: TRBJ1-4; clone size: once; D gene: TRBD1; V gene: TRBV2; CDR3 DNA: TGTGCCAGCAGTGAAGAAAGGACAGGGGAGGGTGAAAAACTGTTTTTT; CDR3 protein: CASSEERTGEGEKLFF
J gene: TRBJ1-2; clone size: NA; D gene: TRBD1; V gene: TRBV13; CDR3 DNA: TGTGCCAGCAGCTTGACAGGGCTGACTGGCTACACCTTC; CDR3 protein: CASSLTGLTGYTF
J gene: TRBJ1-1; clone size: few; D gene: NA; V gene: TRBV5-1; CDR3 DNA: TGCGCCAGCAGCTTATACGGCGGGAGCACTGAAGCTTTCTTT; CDR3 protein: CASSLYGGSTEAFF
J gene: TRBJ1-5; clone size: NA; D gene: NA; V gene: TRBV10-3; CDR3 DNA: TGTGCCCACGCCTCGGACACCAATCAGCCCCAGCATTTT; CDR3 protein: CAHASDTNQPQHF
J gene: TRBJ2-2; clone size: few; D gene: TRBD1; V gene: TRBV5-1; CDR3 DNA: TGCGCCAGCAGCTTGGCCGTGACAGGGACCGGGGAGCTGTTTTTT; CDR3 protein: CASSLAVTGTGELFF
J gene: TRBJ1-6; clone size: NA; D gene: NA; V gene: TRBV3-1/TRBV3-2; CDR3 DNA: TGTGCCAGCAGCCAAGACCTACGATTCTCCTATAATTCACCCCTCCACTTT; CDR3 protein: CASSQDLRFSYNSPLHF
J gene: TRBJ2-3; clone size: NA; D gene: TRBD1; V gene: TRBV4-2; CDR3 DNA: TGTGCCAGCAGCCCCGGTGGGGGACAGGGGGCGCGGAATACGCAGTATTTT; CDR3 protein: CASSPGGGQGARNTQYF
J gene: TRBJ2-5; clone size: NA; D gene: TRBD2; V gene: TRBV5-1; CDR3 DNA: TGCGCCAGCAGCGTGACCGGGACTAGTTCTCTGGAGACCCAGTACTTC; CDR3 protein: CASSVTGTSSLETQYF
J gene: TRBJ2-3; clone size: NA; D gene: TRBD2; V gene: TRBV7-9; CDR3 DNA: TGTGCCAGCCCCCGGGCTAGCGGGGGGGCCAGCACAGATACGCAGTATTTT; CDR3 protein: CASPRASGGASTDTQYF
J gene: TRBJ2-5; clone size: NA; D gene: TRBD1; V gene: TRBV5-1; CDR3 DNA: TGCGCCAGCATGGGGACAGGGGGCCAAGAGACCCAGTACTTC; CDR3 protein: CASMGTGGQETQYF
J gene: TRBJ1-5; clone size: NA; D gene: NA; V gene: TRBV11-2; CDR3 DNA: TGTGCCAGCAGCTTAGATCCCATGGCGCCCCAGCATTTT; CDR3 protein: CASSLDPMAPQHF
J gene: TRBJ1-1; clone size: once; D gene: TRBD1; V gene: TRBV5-4; CDR3 DNA: TGTGCCAGCAGCTTGGACAGGGGAAGGAGCACTGAAGCTTTCTTT; CDR3 protein: CASSLDRGRSTEAFF
J gene: TRBJ2-7; clone size: NA; D gene: TRBD2; V gene: TRBV7-2; CDR3 DNA: TGTGCCAGCAGCCTGCTAGCGGGGGGGCCCAACGAGCAGTACTTC; CDR3 protein: CASSLLAGGPNEQYF
J gene: TRBJ1-6; clone size: NA; D gene: NA; V gene: TRBV2; CDR3 DNA: TGTGCCACCCGGGGAGATTATAATTCACCCCTCCACTTT; CDR3 protein: CATRGDYNSPLHF
J gene: TRBJ1-3; clone size: NA; D gene: NA; V gene: TRBV5-1; CDR3 DNA: TGCGCCAGCAGCTTGCTCTCAGGGGAAAACACCATATATTTT; CDR3 protein: CASSLLSGENTIYF
J gene: TRBJ2-5; clone size: NA; D gene: NA; V gene: TRBV2; CDR3 DNA: TGTGCCAGCAGTGAAGACGGAGAGACCCAGTACTTC; CDR3 protein: CASSEDGETQYF
J gene: TRBJ1-4; clone size: NA; D gene: NA; V gene: TRBV5-1; CDR3 DNA: TGCGCCAGCAGCTTCCGTGGACAGACTGAAAAACTGTTTTTT; CDR3 protein: CASSFRGQTEKLFF
J gene: TRBJ2-6; clone size: NA; D gene: NA; V gene: TRBV2; CDR3 DNA: TGTGCCAGCAGTGATCCAGGGGTCAACGTCCTGACTTTC; CDR3 protein: CASSDPGVNVLTF
J gene: TRBJ1-1; clone size: NA; D gene: TRBD1; V gene: TRBV24-1; CDR3 DNA: TGTGCCGTCAAGGACAGGGAAAAGGCTGAAGCTTTCTTT; CDR3 protein: CAVKDREKAEAFF
J gene: TRBJ1-4; clone size: few; D gene: NA; V gene: TRBV11-2; CDR3 DNA: TGTGCCAGCAGCTTAGATTGGGTCGGGTCTAATGAAAAACTGTTTTTT; CDR3 protein: CASSLDWVGSNEKLFF
J gene: TRBJ1-1; clone size: NA; D gene: NA; V gene: TRBV5-1; CDR3 DNA: TGCGCCAGCAGAAACCGGCAGGGGAACACTGAAGCTTTCTTT; CDR3 protein: CASRNRQGNTEAFF
J gene: TRBJ1-6; clone size: NA; D gene: NA; V gene: TRBV6-1; CDR3 DNA: TGTGCCAGCAGTCAAGCCTCGGACGGGAGCTCCTATAATTCACCCCTCCACTTT; CDR3 protein: CASSQASDGSSYNSPLHF
J gene: TRBJ1-1; clone size: NA; D gene: NA; V gene: TRBV10-2; CDR3 DNA: TGCGCCAGCAGTGGGGGGCAGCTCACTGAAGCTTTCTTT; CDR3 protein: CASSGGQLTEAFF
J gene: TRBJ1-1; clone size: NA; D gene: NA; V gene: TRBV7-9; CDR3 DNA: TGTGCCAGCAGCCGGAGTTGGAACACTGAAGCTTTCTTT; CDR3 protein: CASSRSWNTEAFF
J gene: TRBJ2-3; clone size: NA; D gene: TRBD2; V gene: TRBV10-3; CDR3 DNA: TGTGCCATCAGTGAGTCAGGGCGGGGGGCCACAGATACGCAGTATTTT; CDR3 protein: CAISESGRGATDTQYF
J gene: TRBJ2-3; clone size: NA; D gene: TRBD2; V gene: TRBV6-5; CDR3 DNA: TGTGCCAGCAGATTACTAGCGGAAAGCACAGATACGCAGTATTTT; CDR3 protein: CASRLLAESTDTQYF
J gene: TRBJ1-6; clone size: NA; D gene: NA; V gene: TRBV5-8; CDR3 DNA: TGTGCCAGCAGCACAAGAGTGGCGGGTTCACCCCTCCACTTT; CDR3 protein: CASSTRVAGSPLHF
J gene: TRBJ1-6; clone size: NA; D gene: TRBD1; V gene: TRBV19; CDR3 DNA: TGTGCCAGTAGGGACAGGGGGCCGGCTGTGGATTCACCCCTCCACTTT; CDR3 protein: CASRDRGPAVDSPLHF
J gene: TRBJ2-1; clone size: NA; D gene: TRBD2; V gene: TRBV10-3; CDR3 DNA: TGTGCCATCAGAATAGCGGGGGGTTCGTACAATGAGCAGTTCTTC; CDR3 protein: CAIRIAGGSYNEQFF
J gene: TRBJ2-4; clone size: NA; D gene: NA; V gene: TRBV11-2; CDR3 DNA: TGTGCCAGCAGCCTCGATCGGTTAGCCAAAAACATTCAGTACTTC; CDR3 protein: CASSLDRLAKNIQYF
J gene: TRBJ1-1; clone size: NA; D gene: NA; V gene: TRBV29-1; CDR3 DNA: TGCAGCGTTGGCTATATGAACACTGAAGCTTTCTTT; CDR3 protein: CSVGYMNTEAFF
J gene: TRBJ2-5; clone size: once; D gene: NA; V gene: TRBV19; CDR3 DNA: TGTGCCAGTAGTAAGCGGCCGGGGGCAGGGGGCCAAGAGACCCAGTACTTC; CDR3 protein: CASSKRPGAGGQETQYF
J gene: TRBJ2-7; clone size: NA; D gene: NA; V gene: TRBV29-1; CDR3 DNA: TGCAGCGCGGTGGAGGGGGCCCGCTCCTACGAGCAGTACTTC; CDR3 protein: CSAVEGARSYEQYF
J gene: TRBJ1-2; clone size: NA; D gene: NA; V gene: TRBV7-9; CDR3 DNA: TGTGCCAGCAGCCTAGACAGCTATGGCTACACCTTC; CDR3 protein: CASSLDSYGYTF
J gene: TRBJ1-1; clone size: NA; D gene: NA; V gene: TRBV5-6; CDR3 DNA: TGTGCCAGCAGCTTGAGTACAGAAGGAAGAGCTTTCTTT; CDR3 protein: CASSLSTEGRAFF
J gene: TRBJ1-5; clone size: NA; D gene: TRBD1; V gene: TRBV19; CDR3 DNA: TGTGCCAGTAGTATAGTGGTCCCAGGGGGCTATCAGCCCCAGCATTTT; CDR3 protein: CASSIVVPGGYQPQHF
J gene: TRBJ1-2; clone size: once; D gene: NA; V gene: TRBV12-3/TRBV12-4; CDR3 DNA: TGTGCCAGCAGTTTATTCGGACAGTATGGCTACACCTTC; CDR3 protein: CASSLFGQYGYTF
J gene: TRBJ2-7; clone size: NA; D gene: TRBD1; V gene: TRBV6-6; CDR3 DNA: TGTGCCAGCAGTGGGACAGGGGGCTACGAGCAGTACTTC; CDR3 protein: CASSGTGGYEQYF
J gene: TRBJ2-7; clone size: NA; D gene: TRBD2; V gene: TRBV3-1/TRBV3-2; CDR3 DNA: TGTGCCAGCAGCCAAGGAAGTTCGGGGGACTATTCCTACGAGCAGTACTTC; CDR3 protein: CASSQGSSGDYSYEQYF
J gene: TRBJ2-1; clone size: NA; D gene: NA; V gene: TRBV14; CDR3 DNA: TGTGCCAGCAGCCATCGGCGGGGGCAACGTTTCGGTGAGCAGTTCTTC; CDR3 protein: CASSHRRGQRFGEQFF
J gene: TRBJ2-5; clone size: NA; D gene: NA; V gene: TRBV5-1; CDR3 DNA: TGCGCCAGCAGCTTCGCACCCCGGCAAGAGACCCAGTACTTC; CDR3 protein: CASSFAPRQETQYF